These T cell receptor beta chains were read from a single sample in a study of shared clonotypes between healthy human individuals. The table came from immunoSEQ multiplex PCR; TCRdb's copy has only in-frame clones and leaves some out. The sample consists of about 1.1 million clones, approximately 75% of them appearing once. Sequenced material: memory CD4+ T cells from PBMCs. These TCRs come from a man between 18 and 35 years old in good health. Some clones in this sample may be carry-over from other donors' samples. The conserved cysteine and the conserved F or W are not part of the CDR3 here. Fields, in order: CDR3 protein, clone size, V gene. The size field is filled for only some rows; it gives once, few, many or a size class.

ASSRKLSRGPQETQY - TRBV23-1
ASSPFGQGGSETQY - TRBV5-1
ASSDEFRSCNEQF - TRBV6-4
ASSLSGRGYDGYT - TRBV28
ASSESGRTEAF - TRBV10-1
ASSLGPQETQY - TRBV11-1
ATRPSGTYGELF - TRBV15
ASSPRGTSVYEQY few TRBV9
ASSGLGGAYEQY - TRBV6-5
ASSSGDRRGYT - TRBV5-1
ATSRGDLGTEAF - TRBV19
ASSSAPSGNTGELF few TRBV5-1
ARSLRGKYNEQF - TRBV5-3
ASSPGLAHEQF - TRBV5-1
ASSLISGTGELF - TRBV5-1
ASRVGLNTGELF once TRBV6-6
ASSLGSLAEGFKQY - TRBV5-1
APTGREEHEQY - TRBV28
ASRTRASQPQH - TRBV28
ASSLAGAGELF - TRBV7-6
ASRDSETTDTQY - TRBV5-6
ASSLPSGRGELF few TRBV5-4
SVNEGGVRTEAF - TRBV29-1